This T cell receptor beta chain was captured in a study of CD8 T cells in ankylosing spondylitis. Trimming left V 2 bases short and J 3 bases short, with 17 bases between. Germline V gives CDR1 SGHRS, CDR2 YFSETQ. The CDR3 consists of 17 residues. Whole-study results and caveats: CD8+ by phenotype, disease-linked clones were relatively rare in peripheral blood. Matched synovial fluid from ankylosing spondylitis patients was reported to be enriched for disease-linked clones. Before this, some motif variants had been reported in reactive arthritis synovial fluid and blood. Typical of ankylosing spondylitis blood, it appeared, was a TCR beta motif of eight highly homologous variants.

Concerning this clonotype: The antigen is not known.

5'-RACE, quantitative and with molecular barcodes, yielded the TCR beta libraries. Via MiXCR, TCRdb re-called the 5' RACE reads, giving one row per CDR3 protein. The table has about 440,000 distinct CDR3 sequences, 17% seen once. The rearrangement links TRBV5-1 to TRBJ2-2, with D possibly matching TRBD2 (5 bases). The sequencing input was blood, either unsorted or a sorted T cell fraction (not recorded which). The sequence came from a male donor with ankylosing spondylitis. CDR3: CASSFNPTRRDTGELFF. Written as DNA, the CDR3 is TGCGCCAGCAGCTTCAATCCGACGCGGCGGGACACCGGGGAGCTGTTTTTT.